The source of this T cell receptor beta chain is a study of cytotoxic CD8 clonotypes in ibrutinib-treated CLL. As concerns this clone: Its matching antigen is unknown.

TCRdb's copy holds only in-frame clones and misses some; the assay was immunoSEQ multiplex PCR. The sample carries 120,000 to 150,000 clones, approximately 75% recorded once. General observations from the study: Sampling of sustained-remission and progressing patients occurred at differing times. Clonality was elevated at ibrutinib response and had returned toward baseline at progression. Higher circulating CD8+ T-cell counts strongly accompanied higher baseline clonality, above age-matched healthy donors.

PBMCs that had been cryopreserved were the source of about 2 micrograms of genomic DNA for TCR beta libraries. This CDR3 has 17 amino acids. Germline lookup yields CDR1 SGHRS and CDR2 YFSETQ. The V and J ends lost 3 bases and 0 bases, in that order; junction bases with no gene match: 4. The rearrangement joins TRBV5-1 to TRBJ2-1; TRBD2 aligns across 12 bases. This material consisted of PBMCs, taken after 12 months of ibrutinib treatment. The receptor comes from a human donor with chronic lymphocytic leukemia. The CDR3, as DNA: TGCGCCAGCAGCTCCGGGACTAGCGGGTTCTCCTACAATGAGCAGTTCTTC. Residues: CASSSGTSGFSYNEQFF.